Shown below are 9 T cell receptor beta chains from a single sample sequenced in a study of blood T cell repertoires in COVID-19. Sequenced by immunoSEQ multiplex PCR; TCRdb stores in-frame clones only, minus some. The data contain roughly 200,000 clones, around 84% of them singletons. Sequencing input: peripheral blood. The receptors originated from a human donor in a cohort sampled during active COVID-19.

In DNA, the CDR3 is TGTGCCAGCAGTTACCGAGACGCGGTATATGGCTACACCTTC. Protein product: CASSYRDAVYGYTF. The J gene is TRBJ1-2, the V gene TRBV6-6; no clear D gene. Trimming pared 2 bases from V and 5 bases from J, leaving 12 bases between. The germline V gene encodes CDR1 MNHNY and CDR2 SVGAGI (reference sequence). The CDR3 is 14 residues long.

The V gene is TRBV7-6, the J gene TRBJ2-6, with D possibly TRBD2 on 6 matching bases. The CDR3 length is 18 residues. Germline values: CDR1 SGHVS, CDR2 FNYEAQ. V gave up 5 bases and J gave up 0 bases, with 17 bases separating them. Here the CDR3 DNA reads TGTGCCAGCAGCCACGGACGGGGAGCGGGCTCTGGGGCCAACGTCCTGACTTTC. This translates into CASSHGRGAGSGANVLTF.

This chain joins TRBV5-1 and TRBJ1-4; a weak D match, TRBD1 (5 bases). From germline, CDR1 is SGHRS and CDR2 YFSETQ. The ends were cut back, 4 bases at V and 8 bases at J, with 18 bases in the middle. CDR3 length equals 15 residues. CDR3 in amino acids: CASSNYQGLGEKLFF. DNA for the CDR3: TGCGCCAGCAGCAACTACCAGGGCCTTGGGGAAAAACTGTTTTTT.

The rearrangement joins TRBV5-6 to TRBJ2-5; 8 bases agree with TRBD1. The CDR3 runs to 16 residues. Germline V CDR1 and CDR2: SGHDT, YYEEEE. The ends lost 2 bases at V and 5 bases at J; junction bases unmatched: 11. The CDR3 nucleotides read TGTGCCAGCAGCTTTAGGGGGGTTCGGACAGGGGAGACCCAGTACTTC. Its protein product is CASSFRGVRTGETQYF. The full variable domain, completed using reference TRBV5-6 and TRBJ2-5, is DAGVTQSPTHLIKTRGQQVTLRCSPKSGHDTVSWYQQALGQGPQFIFQYYEEEERQRGNFPDRFSGHQFPNYSSELNVNALLLGDSALYLCASSFRGVRTGETQYFGPGTRLLVL.

This clone was seen only once. The J gene is TRBJ2-7, the V gene TRBV28; D gene ambiguous. CDR3 length: 14 residues. CDR1 is MDHEN, CDR2 SYDVKM, per germline. V dropped 6 bases and J dropped 3 bases, with 15 bases sitting between them. The CDR3 reads CASSTSRYLYEQYF. For the CDR3, the DNA is TGTGCCAGCAGCACCTCGAGGTACCTCTACGAGCAGTACTTC.

The CDR3 here is CASSLEGASYNEQFF. CDR3 nucleotide sequence: TGCGCCAGCAGCTTGGAGGGGGCGTCCTACAATGAGCAGTTCTTC. The chain joins TRBV5-1 to TRBJ2-1, with 7 bases matching TRBD1. From germline, CDR1 is SGHRS and CDR2 YFSETQ. With V trimmed by 0 bases and J by 1 base, 1 base remained unmatched. The CDR3 has 15 residues.

In this sample, this clone turned up once. This chain uses TRBV15 with TRBJ2-5, with a possible D match to TRBD2 (6 bases). Trimming pared 6 bases from V and 3 bases from J, leaving 14 bases between. CDR1 LNHNV and CDR2 YYDKDF come from the germline V gene (reference sequence). The length of the CDR3 is 14 residues. As DNA, the CDR3 is TGTGCCACCAGGCCGGGGGATATGAAAGAGACCCAGTACTTC. It specifies CATRPGDMKETQYF.

The chain has TRBV21-1 and TRBJ2-2; the DNA was not compared with TRBD2, the D call given in the table. TRBV21-1 is a listed pseudogene. This CDR3 is 16 amino acids long. This CDR3 is CASSAKTSASTGELFF. As DNA, the CDR3 is TGTGCCAGCAGCGCGAAGACTAGCGCAAGCACCGGGGAGCTGTTTTTT.

This clone was observed a single time. The chain carries TRBV5-1 and TRBJ2-1; 9 bases are a match to TRBD2. In germline, CDR1 is SGHRS, CDR2 YFSETQ. The ends lost 0 bases at V and 9 bases at J; junction bases unmatched: 7. The CDR3 covers 15 residues. CDR3 DNA sequence: TGCGCCAGCAGCTTGGTGTCTAGCGGGGCCTCTGAGCAGTTCTTC. It specifies CASSLVSSGASEQFF. Together with reference TRBV5-1 and TRBJ2-1, the CDR3 gives the full variable domain: KAGVTQTPRYLIKTRGQQVTLSCSPISGHRSVSWYQQTPGQGLQFLFEYFSETQRNKGNFPGRFSGRQFSNSRSEMNVSTLELGDSALYLCASSLVSSGASEQFFGPGTRLTVL.